This entry features one TCR beta chain sequence. Per germline, CDR1 SQVTM and CDR2 ANQGSEA. The V gene lost 7 bases and the J gene lost 3 bases, with 13 bases spanning the gap. This CDR3 has 12 residues. The data are from a study of long-term antiretroviral therapy in people with HIV. Version v3.0 of the immunoSEQ assay was performed at survey level. This table comes from immunoSEQ multiplex PCR, and its TCRdb copy is limited to in-frame clones, with some not included. The sample comprises about 33,000 clones, approximately 96% of which are singletons, and roughly 2.3% rests with the top ten. The chain carries TRBV29-1 and TRBJ2-7; a weak D match, TRBD1 (5 bases). The clonotype comes from a man in his thirties or forties with HIV. Source: unsorted PBMCs, taken around 6.6 years after starting antiretroviral therapy. The CDR3: CSAGQGFYEQYF. CDR3 in DNA: TGCAGCGCAGGGCAGGGTTTCTACGAGCAGTACTTC.